This is a list of T cell receptor beta chains from one sample in a study of blood T cell repertoires in COVID-19. Sequencing used immunoSEQ multiplex PCR; TCRdb keeps in-frame clones, though not all of them. The data hold some 220,000 clones, with approximately 80% observed a single time. Sequenced input: peripheral blood. The receptors derive from a woman aged 55 to 70 with active or convalescent COVID-19. The CDR3 runs from the conserved cysteine through the conserved F or W. A D gene is named only where the DNA matches it firmly. Clone size appears in some rows only: once, few, many, or a class for an expanded clone.

NA	TRBV29-1	NA	TRBJ2-5	CSVDEFERSQETQYF	TGCAGCGTGGATGAATTTGAGCGGAGTCAAGAGACCCAGTACTTC
NA	TRBV5-1	TRBD1	TRBJ2-3	CASSLGGQDGWDTQYF	TGCGCCAGCAGCTTGGGGGGACAGGACGGGTGGGATACGCAGTATTTT
NA	TRBV7-2	TRBD2	TRBJ2-1	CASSSLPGTSGRSYNEQFF	TGTGCCAGCAGCTCCCTTCCCGGGACTAGCGGGAGGTCCTACAATGAGCAGTTCTTC
few	TRBV11-3	TRBD1	TRBJ2-2	CASSSQQGAGGELFF	TGTGCCAGCAGCTCACAACAGGGGGCAGGCGGGGAGCTGTTTTTT
NA	TRBV6-1	NA	TRBJ1-3	CASSEGRWSGNTIYF	TGTGCCAGCAGTGAAGGCAGATGGTCGGGAAACACCATATATTTT
NA	TRBV12-5	TRBD2	TRBJ2-1	CASGGAGGPNEQFF	TGTGCTAGTGGTGGGGCGGGAGGGCCTAATGAGCAGTTCTTC
NA	TRBV7-2	NA	TRBJ2-3	CASSLDGLPLYF	TGTGCCAGCAGCTTAGACGGACTGCCTCTATATTTT
NA	TRBV3-1/TRBV3-2	TRBD2	TRBJ2-2	CASGQGLASTGELFF	TGTGCCAGCGGCCAAGGACTAGCTAGTACCGGGGAGCTGTTTTTT
few	TRBV5-1	NA	TRBJ1-1	CASSLRAGEGTEAFF	TGCGCCAGCAGCTTGCGGGCAGGGGAGGGGACTGAAGCTTTCTTT
once	TRBV6-6	TRBD1	TRBJ2-5	CASSPRDRGPETQYF	TGTGCCAGCAGTCCCCGGGACAGGGGTCCAGAGACCCAGTACTTC
NA	TRBV21-1	NA	TRBJ1-1	CASSNERGMNTEAFF	TGTGCCAGCAGCAACGAAAGGGGGATGAACACTGAAGCTTTCTTT
NA	TRBV6-1	NA	TRBJ2-1	CASSEGLGSYNEQFF	TGTGCCAGCAGTGAAGGGCTAGGTTCCTACAATGAGCAGTTCTTC
NA	TRBV7-9	NA	TRBJ2-2	CASSFGSRANTGELFF	TGTGCCAGCAGCTTCGGGTCCAGGGCGAACACCGGGGAGCTGTTTTTT
NA	TRBV29-1	TRBD2	TRBJ2-1	CSVTSGANEQFF	TGCAGCGTAACTAGCGGGGCGAATGAGCAGTTCTTC
NA	TRBV6-5	TRBD2	TRBJ2-7	CASSYSPQAGVYEQYF	TGTGCCAGCAGTTACTCCCCTCAAGCGGGAGTTTACGAGCAGTACTTC
NA	TRBV5-1	TRBD1	TRBJ1-1	CASSNDRGDTEAFF	TGCGCCAGCAGTAACGACAGGGGGGACACTGAAGCTTTCTTT
NA	TRBV28	NA	TRBJ2-5	CASSFEAIQETQYF	TGTGCCAGCAGTTTTGAAGCGATCCAAGAGACCCAGTACTTC
NA	TRBV9	TRBD2	TRBJ2-1	CASSVSRLAGVRYNEQFF	TGTGCCAGCAGCGTATCCCGCCTAGCGGGAGTCCGCTACAATGAGCAGTTCTTC
NA	TRBV15	TRBD1	TRBJ2-7	CATSRHQGDYEQYF	TGTGCCACTAGCAGACATCAGGGGGACTACGAGCAGTACTTC
NA	TRBV30	NA	TRBJ1-5	CAWSLGQASNQPQHF	TGTGCCTGGAGTTTGGGGCAGGCCTCGAATCAGCCCCAGCATTTT
NA	TRBV3-1/TRBV3-2	NA	TRBJ2-7	CASSSTGQPTYEQYF	TGTGCCAGCAGCTCTACCGGACAGCCGACCTACGAGCAGTACTTC
NA	TRBV5-1	NA	TRBJ2-2	CASDGGGQNTGELFF	TGCGCCAGCGACGGCGGGGGCCAAAACACCGGGGAGCTGTTTTTT
NA	TRBV28	NA	TRBJ2-1	CAWGGTLRNEQFF	TGTGCCTGGGGCGGGACGTTGCGGAATGAGCAGTTCTTC
NA	TRBV14	TRBD2	TRBJ2-5	CASSPNIGLAGETQYF	TGTGCCAGCAGCCCGAACATAGGACTAGCGGGAGAGACCCAGTACTTC
NA	TRBV11-1	NA	TRBJ2-3	CASSLGLAYSTDTQYF	TGTGCCAGCAGCTTAGGCCTAGCGTATAGCACAGATACGCAGTATTTT
NA	TRBV19	TRBD1	TRBJ1-2	CASSINWADRDRKNYGYTF	TGTGCCAGTAGTATTAATTGGGCCGACCGGGACAGGAAAAACTATGGCTACACCTTC
NA	TRBV5-4	NA	TRBJ1-3	CASSLQGSSGNTIYF	TGTGCCAGCAGCTTGCAGGGGTCCTCTGGAAACACCATATATTTT
NA	TRBV9	TRBD1	TRBJ1-1	CASSVVRGGVSEAFF	TGTGCCAGCAGCGTAGTGAGAGGGGGCGTCTCTGAAGCTTTCTTT
NA	TRBV24-1	NA	TRBJ2-1	CATSGAGPLFNEQFF	TGTGCCACCAGTGGCGCGGGTCCACTCTTCAATGAGCAGTTCTTC
NA	TRBV2	NA	TRBJ2-2	CASSGWDTAKRTGELFF	TGTGCCAGCAGCGGATGGGACACGGCCAAGAGGACCGGGGAGCTGTTTTTT
NA	TRBV5-1	NA	TRBJ2-5	CASSLDLGGTQYF	TGCGCCAGCAGCTTGGATCTAGGGGGGACCCAGTACTTC
once	TRBV14	NA	TRBJ2-2	CASSVRAPNTGELFF	TGTGCCAGCAGCGTCAGGGCGCCGAACACCGGGGAGCTGTTTTTT
NA	TRBV28	NA	TRBJ1-4	CASSFGGYGRINEKLFF	TGTGCCAGCAGTTTCGGGGGATATGGGCGGATTAATGAAAAACTGTTTTTT
NA	TRBV13	NA	TRBJ2-7	CASSALTRGSEQYF	TGTGCCAGCAGCGCATTAACTCGCGGTTCCGAGCAGTACTTC
few	TRBV11-2	NA	TRBJ2-5	CASSLGLVRETQYF	TGTGCCAGCAGCTTAGGTCTAGTTAGGGAGACCCAGTACTTC
NA	TRBV28	TRBD1	TRBJ1-2	CASKPTGTINYGYTF	TGTGCCAGCAAACCGACAGGGACGATTAACTATGGCTACACCTTC
NA	TRBV28	TRBD1	TRBJ1-5	CASTTRTGVNQPQHF	TGTGCCAGCACCACCAGGACAGGGGTAAATCAGCCCCAGCATTTT
NA	TRBV7-2	NA	TRBJ2-2	CASSLAGGTNTGELFF	TGTGCCAGCAGCTTAGCCGGGGGTACGAACACCGGGGAGCTGTTTTTT
once	TRBV2	NA	TRBJ2-2	CASDSRGRHGLNTGELFF	TGTGCCAGCGATAGCCGGGGGAGACACGGATTGAACACCGGGGAGCTGTTTTTT
NA	TRBV10-3	TRBD2	TRBJ2-1	CAISGEAGAPWGQFF	TGTGCCATCAGTGGAGAAGCGGGAGCCCCCTGGGGGCAGTTCTTC
NA	TRBV5-6	TRBD1	TRBJ1-1	CASSPFRGWGETEAFF	TGTGCCAGCAGCCCCTTCAGGGGGTGGGGTGAAACTGAAGCTTTCTTT
NA	TRBV27	NA	TRBJ1-1	CASSSRGYMNTEAFF	TGTGCCAGCAGTTCGCGCGGGTATATGAACACTGAAGCTTTCTTT
NA	TRBV4-1	NA	TRBJ2-3	CASSQDNDTVTDTQYF	TGCGCCAGCAGCCAAGATAACGACACCGTCACAGATACGCAGTATTTT
NA	TRBV3-1/TRBV3-2	TRBD1	TRBJ1-1	CASRTGGDTEAFF	TGTGCCAGCAGGACAGGGGGGGACACTGAAGCTTTCTTT
NA	TRBV6-5	NA	TRBJ1-4	CASGQNRESRKLFF	TGTGCCAGTGGACAAAACAGGGAAAGTAGAAAACTGTTTTTT
NA	TRBV18	NA	TRBJ2-3	CASSPPASAASDTQYF	TGTGCCAGCTCACCACCTGCGTCAGCGGCCTCAGATACGCAGTATTTT
NA	TRBV29-1	TRBD1	TRBJ1-2	CSDRGSAYGYTF	TGCAGCGACAGGGGAAGCGCCTATGGCTACACCTTC
NA	TRBV28	NA	TRBJ2-4	CASSLGGTKNIQYF	TGTGCCAGCAGTTTAGGGGGCACGAAAAACATTCAGTACTTC
NA	TRBV24-1	NA	TRBJ2-7	CATSDARGRSYEQYF	TGTGCCACCAGTGATGCAAGGGGCCGCTCCTACGAGCAGTACTTC
NA	TRBV2	TRBD1	TRBJ1-2	CASSYGTAASYGYTF	TGTGCCAGCAGTTATGGGACAGCGGCGAGCTATGGCTACACCTTC
NA	TRBV7-9	TRBD2	TRBJ2-3	CASSLRAGRVADTQYF	TGTGCCAGCAGCTTACGAGCGGGAAGGGTCGCAGATACGCAGTATTTT
NA	TRBV19	TRBD2	TRBJ2-1	CASSPISGEGIYNNEQFF	TGTGCCAGTAGCCCCATTAGCGGGGAAGGTATTTATAACAATGAGCAGTTCTTC
NA	TRBV9	NA	TRBJ2-7	CASSRDITYEQYF	TGTGCCAGCAGCCGGGACATTACCTACGAGCAGTACTTC
NA	TRBV7-9	NA	TRBJ1-2	CASSLGSRDTYGYTF	TGTGCCAGCAGCTTAGGTTCTAGGGACACCTATGGCTACACCTTC